Described below is a single TCR beta chain sequence and its context. What this receptor recognizes is not known. No per-base quality is available; no much larger clone lies one base away. The CDR3 regions of human TCRbeta chains were analyzed by immunosequencing. As for the authors' bioinformatics: Repertoire TCRs were checked for matches against a reference library of SARS-CoV-2-specific TCRs that had been generated using the MIRA antigen-specificity platform. Breadth meant the fraction of unique TCRs that were SARS-CoV-2-associated, whereas depth meant the fraction of total T cells that were SARS-CoV-2-associated. Each spike-specific TCR was assigned to its reactive spike region and to a CD4 or CD8 class using the MIRA data. Log10-transformed breadth and depth values were compared by one-way ANOVA with Sidak's multiple comparisons tests. As stored in TCRdb, this immuneACCESS dataset retains in-frame rearrangements with V and J assigned. A fraction of the clones does not appear; measured against another copy, unresolved V genes explain less than half of the discrepancy, and the remainder lacks a known reason. The DNA gave D and trimming, while V, J and clone size come from that table. Present in this sample are 150,000 or so clones, roughly nine tenths of which were seen just once. The ten largest clones take up about 7% of the sample.

This entry belongs to a study of T cell responses to AZD1222 COVID-19 vaccine listed by TCRdb under 2021. In the study overall: A total of 233 trial participants underwent TCR sequencing, of whom about 210 received two doses of AZD1222 and about 25 received two doses of the MenACWY control vaccine. Trial participants were enrolled into age subgroups of 18-55, 56-69 and 70-plus years, which contained approximately 150, 30 and 60 TCR-sequenced participants, respectively. Study-level results and caveats: Spike-specific TCR breadth and depth rose significantly after two AZD1222 doses compared with day 0 and with MenACWY recipients. Conclusions about previously exposed vaccinees are limited because only six or seven AZD1222 recipients were SARS-CoV-2 seropositive at baseline. Nearly half of unique spike-specific TCRs reportedly recognized epitopes outside regions mutated in the B.1.351 and B.1.1.7 variants. No day 14 peak-response samples were available, so repertoires were characterized only after the peak T cell response. The 56-69-year group was small, and its depth increase did not reach significance, likely because of low power. The whole spike protein was spanned by vaccine-associated CD4 TCRs, and dominant responses were seen in regions 160-218 and 743-854. Most participants were white British and females outnumbered males, and the authors suggested that clonal diversity may have been underestimated.

V was cut back by 3 bases and J by 12 bases, leaving a gap of 17 bases between them. The CDR3 starts with the cysteine, ends with the phenylalanine, and has 13 residues. Left in the record is the CDR3 DNA by itself, 39 bases read in frame from the first base. In the germline V gene (reference sequence), CDR1 corresponds to LGHDT and CDR2 to YNNKEL. Per the publication, the time point label means: sample from adult after SARS-CoV-2 infection, after symptom onset. A couple of convalescent COVID-19 patients, sampled after symptom onset from adults with prior SARS-CoV-2 infection, were also TCR-sequenced for comparison.

Rearrangement joined TRBV3-1 (or the pseudogene TRBV3-2) to TRBJ1-1, with a weak D call of TRBD1 (5 bases match). The sample here was peripheral blood, taken after recovery from COVID-19. The sequence was collected from an adult who had recovered from COVID-19. The CDR3 reads CASSQGRADKTFF. Read as DNA, the sequence is TGTGCCAGCAGCCAGGGGCGGGCGGACAAAACTTTCTTT.